The 10 T cell receptor beta chains below come from one sample, sequenced in a study of cytomegalovirus exposure and HLA in healthy donors. Primers: 60 Vbeta forward and 13 Jbeta reverse. Libraries were prepared by immunoSEQ multiplex PCR; TCRdb keeps only in-frame clonotypes and omits some of them. The table records tens of thousands of clones, around two thirds of them present only once. The sequenced sample consisted of PBMCs. The receptors derive from a woman aged 60-70 years in good health and CMV-seropositive.

This clone was found a few times. The V and J genes are TRBV5-1 and TRBJ1-1, with D tentatively TRBD1 (5 bases). Between the trimmed V and J ends, which lost 4 bases and 11 bases, there was a span of 18 bases. CDR1 and CDR2 from the germline V gene are SGHRS and YFSETQ. The CDR3 runs 13 residues. The CDR3 spells CASSGRSGPEAFF. The CDR3 nucleotides are TGCGCCAGCAGCGGAAGATCAGGGCCAGAGGCTTTCTTT.

The chain joins TRBV30 to TRBJ1-1; D unclear. Germline V lookup: CDR1 GTSNPN, CDR2 SVGIG (reference sequence). The CDR3 is 13 residues long. Trimming removed 3 bases at V and 1 base at J, with 9 bases between. The CDR3 region is CAWRRQANTEAFF. For the CDR3, the DNA is TGTGCCTGGAGAAGGCAGGCGAACACTGAAGCTTTCTTT.

The genes are TRBV30 and TRBJ1-2; D uncertain. Germline CDR1 GTSNPN, CDR2 SVGIG (reference sequence). CDR3 size: 9 residues. This chain's CDR3 is CGSDYGYTF. The CDR3 DNA sequence: TGTGGCAGTGACTATGGCTACACCTTC.

The rearrangement uses TRBV4-2 and TRBJ1-1; D unresolved. CDR1 and CDR2 from the germline V gene are LGHNA and YNFKEQ. This CDR3 is built from 15 residues. V dropped 0 bases and J dropped 1 base, with 9 bases sitting between them. In DNA, the CDR3 is TGTGCCAGCAGCCAAGAAACGACGGGGAACACTGAAGCTTTCTTT. The encoded protein is CASSQETTGNTEAFF.

The DNA for the CDR3 is TGTGCCAGCAGCGAGAGGGACTGGGGGACCAGCACAGATACGCAGTATTTT. This translates into CASSERDWGTSTDTQYF. The chain combines TRBV9 with TRBJ2-3, with a possible D match to TRBD2 (6 bases). CDR1 and CDR2 from the germline V gene are SGDLS and YYNGEE. CDR3 length: 17 amino acids. Trimming cost V 3 bases and J 0 bases, with 17 bases left between them.

The rearrangement uses TRBV9 and TRBJ2-2; 7 bases are a match to TRBD1. Germline V gene sequence: CDR1 SGDLS, CDR2 YYNGEE. This CDR3 region has 16 residues. V lost 6 bases to trimming and J lost 0 bases; unmatched junction nucleotides: 8. CDR3 DNA sequence: TGTGCCAGCACCAGGACAGGCCCTACGAACACCGGGGAGCTGTTTTTT. Residues: CASTRTGPTNTGELFF.

This clone was seen only a few times. One end of the junction fails to match germline, which may point to a read error. The chain employs TRBV6-4 and TRBJ1-6; no clear D. The CDR3 length is 15 residues. In germline, CDR1 is MRHNA, CDR2 SNTAGT. The CDR3 nucleotides are TGTACCAGCAGTGACTCTATTGCGTTTAATTCACCCCTCCACTTT. It yields the protein CTSSDSIAFNSPLHF.

This chain uses TRBV6-5 with TRBJ1-5; the D is unclear. Germline loops: CDR1 MNHEY, CDR2 SVGAGI. V was cut by 4 bases and J by 7 bases, with 11 bases left in between. The length of the CDR3 is 13 residues. The CDR3 spells CASSSTPNQPQHF. CDR3 DNA: TGTGCCAGCAGTTCTACCCCGAACCAGCCCCAGCATTTT.

The CDR3 DNA reads TGTGCCAGCCTAAAGCGGGGGCGAGTATTCAATCAGCCCCAGCATTTT. Translated, it gives CASLKRGRVFNQPQHF. V and J are TRBV21-1 and TRBJ1-5. TRBV21-1 is a listed pseudogene. This CDR3 spans 16 amino acids.

This chain connects TRBV19 to TRBJ2-1, with D possibly matching TRBD1 (6 bases). The CDR3 is made up of 15 amino acids. The V end lost 3 bases, the J end lost 2 bases, and 11 bases lay between the germline ends. Per germline, CDR1 LNHDA and CDR2 SQIVND (reference sequence). CDR3 amino acids: CASSIDRNAYNEQFF. CDR3 bases: TGTGCCAGTAGTATTGACAGGAACGCCTACAATGAGCAGTTCTTC.